What follows are 31 T cell receptor beta chains derived from one specimen sequenced in a study of CD8 T cells in ankylosing spondylitis (TCRdb year 2017). The library was made by 5' RACE. TCRdb records Illumina HiSeq 2500 as the sequencer. TCRdb reanalyzed the raw reads on its own, using fastp at Q25 for trimming and MiXCR for clone calling, and kept in-frame beta chains. Identical CDR3 protein sequences are pooled into one entry, listed with their most common genes and DNA. Counted in this sample were 250,000 to 350,000 distinct CDR3 sequences; less than 25% of them appeared once. The biggest ten clones account for around 3.2% of the sample. Specimen: blood, either unsorted or a sorted T cell fraction (not recorded which). The receptors were sampled from a female donor with ankylosing spondylitis or in good health (not recorded which).

The genes are TRBV6-5 and TRBJ1-1, with D unclear. The germline V and J ends were trimmed by 8 bases and 9 bases, with 16 bases remaining between them. The CDR3 covers 12 residues. Germline lookup yields CDR1 MNHEY and CDR2 SVGAGI. The CDR3 here is CASHTYRGQAFF. CDR3 bases: TGTGCCAGCCATACCTACCGAGGGCAAGCTTTCTTT.

J is TRBJ2-5 and V is TRBV29-1, with D uncertain. Trimming removed 6 bases from V and 0 bases from J, with 8 bases in between. The CDR3 contains 12 residues. Germline loops: CDR1 SQVTM, CDR2 ANQGSEA. The CDR3 region is CSVPSYQETQYF. For the CDR3, the DNA is TGCAGCGTCCCTTCGTACCAAGAGACCCAGTACTTC.

J is TRBJ2-1 and V is TRBV2; no reliable D call. The V gene's germline CDR1 is SNHLY and CDR2 FYNNEI. This CDR3 region has 14 residues. V lost 0 bases and J lost 9, with 12 bases in between. The CDR3: CASSEALRVAEQFF. The DNA for the CDR3 is TGTGCCAGCAGTGAAGCGCTTCGGGTAGCTGAGCAGTTCTTC. The full variable domain, with the rest looked up from reference TRBV2 and TRBJ2-1, is EPEVTQTPSHQVTQMGQEVILRCVPISNHLYFYWYRQILGQKVEFLVSFYNNEISEKSEIFDDQFSVERPDGSNFTLKIRSTKLEDSAMYFCASSEALRVAEQFFGPGTRLTVL.

The gene calls are TRBV4-3 and TRBJ2-1, with 13 bases lining up with TRBD2. Germline V CDR1 and CDR2: LGHNA, YSLEER. V lost 3 bases, J lost 0 bases, and 11 bases stayed unmatched. The CDR3 contains 20 residues. Here the CDR3 DNA reads TGCGCCAGCAGCCACCCCGGGGGACTAGCGGGGATGGGCTCCTACAATGAGCAGTTCTTC. As protein: CASSHPGGLAGMGSYNEQFF.

The CDR3 is CASSSSTSGSDTQYF. In DNA form, the CDR3 reads TGTGCCAGCAGCTCATCGACTAGCGGGAGCGATACGCAGTATTTT. The rearrangement links TRBV7-7 to TRBJ2-3; 12 bases are shared with TRBD2. Germline lookup yields CDR1 SSHAT and CDR2 FNYEAQ (reference sequence). This CDR3 is built from 15 residues. V shed 4 bases, J shed 6 bases, and the junction held 5 bases outside the gene matches.

Only a few counts were recorded for this clonotype. The chain links TRBV7-9 to TRBJ2-3, with 8 bases matching TRBD2. Losses at the gene ends were 3 bases for V and 4 bases for J; bases not matched to a gene: 3. This CDR3 region has 14 residues. Germline CDR1 SEHNR, CDR2 FQNEAQ (reference sequence). As DNA, the CDR3 is TGTGCCAGCAGCTTCACTAGCGGAGCAGATACGCAGTATTTT. Translated, it gives CASSFTSGADTQYF.

This clonotype was detected only a few times. The chain recombines TRBV4-3 with TRBJ2-6; TRBD2 might be the D (5 bases). V was shortened by 0 bases and J by 3 bases, with 15 bases between the two germline ends. CDR3 length: 18 amino acids. Germline CDR1 reads LGHNA; CDR2 reads YSLEER. CDR3 sequence reads: CASSQDPAGGVGANVLTF. The CDR3 region has the DNA TGCGCCAGCAGCCAAGATCCGGCAGGAGGAGTTGGGGCCAACGTCCTGACTTTC.

This clonotype has a handful of counts. The rearrangement uses TRBV7-8 and TRBJ2-1; no clear D gene. V lost 4 bases to trimming and J lost 12 bases, with 10 bases between them. From germline, CDR1 is SGHVS and CDR2 FQNEAQ. The CDR3 is made up of 11 amino acids. For the CDR3, the DNA is TGTGCCAGCAGCTCCACCGTCGGGCAGTTCTTC. Its translation: CASSSTVGQFF.

This clonotype occurred a few times. The chain employs TRBV6-5 and TRBJ1-3; D call uncertain. The V gene lost 8 bases and the J gene lost 7 bases, with 9 bases spanning the gap. The CDR3 loop spans 11 amino acids. Germline V gives CDR1 MNHEY, CDR2 SVGAGI. The CDR3 DNA follows: TGTGCCAGCCAGGTGGGGAACACCATATATTTT. Translated, it gives CASQVGNTIYF.

The chain carries TRBV3-1 and TRBJ2-1; the match to TRBD2 covers 9 bases. Per germline, CDR1 LGHDT and CDR2 YNNKEL (reference sequence). Trimming cost V 4 bases and J 13 bases; bases outside gene matches: 5. This CDR3 comprises 12 residues. CDR3 protein: CASSRIGTSQFF. CDR3 sequence (DNA): TGTGCCAGCAGCCGTATCGGGACTAGCCAGTTCTTC.

The rearrangement links TRBV27 to TRBJ2-7; D is ambiguous. V was trimmed by 2 bases and J by 0 bases, leaving 11 bases between them. The CDR3 length is 15 residues. Germline V CDR1 and CDR2: MNHEY, SMNVEV (reference sequence). CDR3 protein: CASSLDRYTSYEQYF. The CDR3 nucleotides read TGTGCCAGCAGTTTAGACCGATACACCTCCTACGAGCAGTACTTC.

This clonotype was seen at least ten times. CDR3 sequence reads: CSVDYSYGYTF. CDR3 nucleotide sequence: TGCAGCGTTGATTACAGCTATGGCTACACCTTC. The V gene is TRBV29-1, the J gene TRBJ1-2; unclear D gene. The germline V gene encodes CDR1 SQVTM and CDR2 ANQGSEA. With 3 bases removed from V and 4 bases from J, the gap between germline ends came to 6 bases. The CDR3 extends over 11 amino acids.

This clonotype has more than one count but fewer than ten. CDR3 nucleotides: TGTGCCAGCAGCTTCCCGGGAGCCACAGATACGCAGTATTTT. As protein: CASSFPGATDTQYF. The V gene is TRBV7-2, the J gene TRBJ2-3; D might be TRBD2 (6 bases). This CDR3 is 14 amino acids long. The V end was cut by 3 bases, the J end by 2 bases, with 9 bases between. Germline-derived CDR1 and CDR2 are SGHTA and FQGNSA.

V and J are TRBV29-1 and TRBJ2-1, with TRBD2 matching 10 bases. CDR1 is SQVTM and CDR2 is ANQGSEA in the germline V gene. The CDR3 totals 14 residues. The DNA for the CDR3 is TGCAGTCCCACTCTAGCGGGAGAGGAGAATGAGCAGTTCTTC. It yields the protein CSPTLAGEENEQFF.

This clonotype has just a few counts. This sequence joins TRBV23-1 and TRBJ2-7; no clear D. TRBV23-1 is identified as an open reading frame with a role that is uncertain. V lost 1 base to trimming and J lost 5 bases, with 6 bases between them. The CDR3 consists of 12 residues. CDR3 residues: CASSQLNHEQYF. The CDR3 DNA reads TGCGCCAGCAGTCAATTGAACCACGAGCAGTACTTC.

The chain couples TRBV20-1 to TRBJ2-4, with D perhaps matching TRBD2 (5 bases). CDR1 is DFQATT, CDR2 SNEGSKA, per germline (reference sequence). The CDR3 contains 15 residues. V dropped 6 bases and J dropped 1 base, with 16 bases sitting between them. CDR3 in amino acids: CSAPRLASAKNIQYF. The CDR3 region has the DNA TGCAGTGCACCCAGGTTAGCGTCGGCCAAAAACATTCAGTACTTC.

This clonotype was counted a few times. This rearrangement joins TRBV7-6 to TRBJ2-2; no clear D. This CDR3 contains 12 residues. The germline V and J ends were trimmed by 3 bases and 5 bases, with 4 bases remaining between them. Germline V lookup: CDR1 SGHVS, CDR2 FNYEAQ. CDR3 sequence reads: CASSFPTGELFF. The CDR3 nucleotides read TGTGCCAGCAGCTTTCCAACCGGGGAGCTGTTTTTT.

A single count supports this clonotype. The gene calls are TRBV23-1 and TRBJ2-3; 11 bases match TRBD2. TRBV23-1 is classed as an ORF, of uncertain function. J gave up 5 bases and V 1 base, and 11 bases lay outside the gene matches. CDR3 length: 18 amino acids. The CDR3 DNA reads TGCGCCAGCAGTCAATTACCGGGACTAGCGGAACCGGTAGATACGCAGTATTTT. This encodes CASSQLPGLAEPVDTQYF.

The V call is TRBV7-2, the J call TRBJ2-5; 9 bases are a match to TRBD2. V lost 1 base, J lost 7 bases, and 10 bases stayed unmatched. Germline V gene data show CDR1 as SGHTA and CDR2 as FQGNSA. The CDR3 length is 16 residues. The CDR3 nucleotides read TGTGCCAGCAGCTTAGTCGGCGGGAGGGCCGTCGGGACCCAGTACTTC. Encoded protein: CASSLVGGRAVGTQYF.

The V call is TRBV7-7, the J call TRBJ2-3; D uncertain. The CDR3 covers 12 residues. Trimming left V 3 bases short and J 6 bases short, with 7 bases between. Germline-derived CDR1 and CDR2 are SSHAT and FNYEAQ (reference sequence). The CDR3: CASSLNGDTQYF. The DNA of the CDR3 is TGTGCCAGCAGCTTGAACGGGGATACGCAGTATTTT.

The V gene is TRBV12-3 or TRBV12-4, the J gene TRBJ2-3; D perhaps matches TRBD2 (6 bases). This CDR3 region has 14 residues. Trimming removed 7 bases at V and 3 bases at J, with 14 bases between. CDR3 residues: CASKERVGTDTQYF. CDR3 nucleotides: TGTGCCAGCAAGGAGCGGGTGGGGACAGATACGCAGTATTTT.

In its sample, this clonotype was seen many times. This sequence joins TRBV5-1 and TRBJ1-1; 8 nucleotides agree with TRBD1. The V and J ends lost 1 base and 5 bases, in that order; junction bases with no gene match: 7. The CDR3 is 15 amino acids. The germline CDR1 and CDR2 sequences are SGHRS and YFSETQ. The CDR3 region has the DNA TGCGCCAGCAGCTTGATAACAGGGGGATCAACTGAAGCTTTCTTT. This gives the protein CASSLITGGSTEAFF.

The chain links TRBV19 to TRBJ2-1; D remains unclear. V was cut by 8 bases and J by 3 bases, with 11 bases left in between. CDR3 length: 13 amino acids. Germline V gene data show CDR1 as LNHDA and CDR2 as SQIVND (reference sequence). CDR3 sequence: CASAAYHYNEQFF. The DNA of the CDR3 is TGTGCCAGTGCGGCTTACCACTACAATGAGCAGTTCTTC.

The table lists this clonotype with many counts. The J gene is TRBJ1-1, the V gene TRBV12-3 or TRBV12-4; no clear D. V was clipped by 6 bases and J by 1 base, with 12 bases between them. The CDR3 is 14 residues long. CDR3 loop: CASSPREGNTEAFF. The CDR3 nucleotides are TGTGCCAGCAGCCCCCGGGAGGGGAACACTGAAGCTTTCTTT.

This clonotype was observed many times. Written as DNA, the CDR3 is TGTGCCAGCAGTTACTCCCCGGCCAGGAATGAGCAGTTCTTC. Translated, it gives CASSYSPARNEQFF. The chain links TRBV6-5 to TRBJ2-1; D is unclear. V lost 0 bases and J lost 7, with 10 bases in between. CDR1 and CDR2 from the germline V gene are MNHEY and SVGAGI. This CDR3 has 14 amino acids.

This clonotype was observed a few times. The J gene is TRBJ1-6, the V gene TRBV7-2; D uncertain. This CDR3 is built from 14 residues. The germline gives CDR1 SGHTA, CDR2 FQGNSA. Trimming took 1 base from V and 9 from J, leaving 10 bases between them. CDR3 nucleotide sequence: TGTGCCAGCAGCTTAGAATTCATGGGTTCACCCCTCCACTTT. This sequence encodes CASSLEFMGSPLHF.

J is TRBJ1-1 and V is TRBV5-1; a weak D match, TRBD1 (5 bases). From germline, CDR1 is SGHRS and CDR2 YFSETQ. The V end lost 6 bases, the J end lost 0 bases, and 15 bases lay between the germline ends. CDR3 length: 15 residues. The CDR3 sequence: CASTISGGMNTEAFF. Here the CDR3 DNA reads TGCGCCAGCACCATTAGCGGGGGGATGAACACTGAAGCTTTCTTT.

The rearrangement joins TRBV20-1 to TRBJ2-3; TRBD2 aligns across 13 bases. This CDR3 has 16 amino acids. After removal of 6 bases from V and 4 bases from J, the junction contained 10 bases not matched to a gene. Germline values: CDR1 DFQATT, CDR2 SNEGSKA (reference sequence). CDR3 sequence: CSASAPGLAGPDTQYF. The CDR3 DNA is TGCAGTGCCTCAGCACCGGGACTAGCGGGACCAGATACGCAGTATTTT.

The CDR3 reads CASSLRPGPYTDTQYF. The CDR3 DNA reads as TGTGCCAGCAGCTTAAGACCGGGCCCTTACACAGATACGCAGTATTTT. The chain carries TRBV7-3 and TRBJ2-3; D is undetermined. Trimming removed 1 base at V and 2 bases at J, with 13 bases between. Germline V lookup: CDR1 SGHTA, CDR2 FQGTGA. The CDR3 loop spans 16 amino acids.

The chain couples TRBV7-9 to TRBJ2-3; 9 bases align to TRBD2. V was pared by 5 bases and J by 4 bases, with 7 bases of the junction left unmatched. Germline V gives CDR1 SEHNR, CDR2 FQNEAQ (reference sequence). The CDR3 length is 15 residues. Here the CDR3 reads CASSIGTSSSDTQYF. In DNA, the CDR3 is TGTGCCAGCAGCATAGGGACTAGCAGTTCAGATACGCAGTATTTT.

This clonotype appeared many times. This sequence joins TRBV5-1 and TRBJ2-1; D is undetermined. CDR3 length: 15 residues. Deletions cut 0 bases from V and 10 bases from J, with 17 bases between. Germline V gives CDR1 SGHRS, CDR2 YFSETQ. In DNA, the CDR3 is TGCGCCAGCAGCTTGGGACTCGACTCTGTCGGGGAGCAGTTCTTC. Encoded protein: CASSLGLDSVGEQFF.